This T cell receptor beta chain was retrieved from a study of blood T cell repertoires in COVID-19. Overall study context: There were acute and convalescent COVID-19 samples, and they came from the United States, Italy and Spain. PBMCs, B-cell-depleted T cells, or T cells were the source of the cDNA or gDNA that made up the material.

As processed by the authors: How many nucleated cells were present was estimated from reference gene primer amplification. Sequenced by immunoSEQ multiplex PCR; TCRdb stores in-frame clones only, minus some. The DNA gave D and trimming, while V, J and clone size come from that table. The sample has approximately 100,000 clones, 89% seen once. The length of the CDR3 is 14 residues. Germline-derived CDR1 and CDR2 are SGHRS and YFSETQ. V dropped 4 bases and J dropped 6 bases, with 13 bases sitting between them. The sequence came from a woman over 75 with active COVID-19. The chain is built from TRBV5-1 and TRBJ2-2; perhaps TRBD1 as D (7 bases). Sequencing was performed on peripheral blood. Here the CDR3 DNA reads TGCGCCAGCAGCCTGCAGGGGGGACCCGGGGAGCTGTTTTTT. It codes for CASSLQGGPGELFF.